Below are 10 T cell receptor beta chains sequenced from a single sample in a study of identical twins. TCRdb processed the 5' RACE reads anew with MiXCR; each CDR3 protein has one entry. Here the sample spans hundreds of thousands of distinct CDR3 sequences, 20% to 25% being singletons. The sample was also linked to a second study, of T cells expressing NK-cell markers.

The sequenced material came from CD4+ T cells sorted from blood. These receptors were collected from a woman under 30 in good health.

To note about this clonotype: A junction boundary mismatches the germline segment, possibly from a read error. V gene TRBV12-3 or TRBV12-4 combines with J gene TRBJ2-1; TRBD2 matches at 12 bases. The CDR3 is made up of 19 amino acids. Here the CDR3 DNA reads TGTGCCTGCAGACAGAGGGGTGGACTAGCGGGAATCTCCTACAATGAGCAGTTCTTC. Residues: CACRQRGGLAGISYNEQFF.

The chain carries TRBV12-3 or TRBV12-4 and TRBJ2-2, with D uncertain. The CDR3 is made up of 16 amino acids. V was clipped by 2 bases and J by 0 bases, with 10 bases between them. DNA for the CDR3: TGTGCCAGCAGTTTATTTTCCAGGACGAACACCGGGGAGCTGTTTTTT. Translating it yields CASSLFSRTNTGELFF.

This clonotype was counted only a few times. V and J are TRBV7-2 and TRBJ1-2; maybe TRBD1 (5 bases). This CDR3 has 14 amino acids. V shed 4 bases and J shed 4 bases, with 13 bases lying between them. CDR1 and CDR2 (germline): SGHTA, FQGNSA. CDR3 DNA: TGTGCCAGCAGCTCCCGGGACGGAGGCTATGGCTACACCTTC. The encoded protein is CASSSRDGGYGYTF.

This chain joins TRBV18 and TRBJ2-7, with a tentative D call TRBD1 (7 bases). The V end lost 3 bases, the J end lost 2 bases, and 17 bases lay between the germline ends. The CDR3 is 16 amino acids. CDR1 is KGHSH and CDR2 is LQKENI in the germline V gene. This chain's CDR3 is CASSPNAGQITYEQYF. CDR3 sequence (DNA): TGTGCCAGCTCACCGAATGCGGGACAGATAACCTACGAGCAGTACTTC.

V usage is TRBV5-1 and J usage is TRBJ1-1; possibly TRBD1 for D (5 bases). V was pared by 4 bases and J by 5 bases, with 15 bases between. Germline CDR1 is SGHRS and CDR2 is YFSETQ. The CDR3 consists of 14 residues. The CDR3 sequence: CASSPRVSGTEAFF. The CDR3 bases are TGCGCCAGCAGCCCCAGGGTTTCGGGGACTGAAGCTTTCTTT.

CDR3 in amino acids: CASRDSEQFF. The CDR3 region has the DNA TGTGCCAGCCGGGACAGCGAGCAGTTCTTC. V is TRBV12-3 or TRBV12-4 and J is TRBJ2-1; 7 bases align to TRBD1. The CDR3 covers 10 residues. With V trimmed by 8 bases and J by 10 bases, 2 bases remained unmatched.

This clonotype was counted between two and nine times. In DNA, the CDR3 is TGTGCCAGCAGCCAAGATTATGGGGGCTACACCTTC. Translation: CASSQDYGGYTF. This chain links TRBV3-1 with TRBJ1-2; D call uncertain. The CDR3 contains 12 residues. The germline V gene has CDR1 LGHDT and CDR2 YNNKEL (reference sequence). Trimming removed 0 bases at V and 8 bases at J, with 7 bases between.

At least ten counts were recorded for this clonotype. Here the CDR3 reads CASKLAGGTDTQYF. CDR3 coding DNA: TGTGCCAGCAAACTAGCGGGGGGCACAGATACGCAGTATTTT. This rearrangement joins TRBV12-3 or TRBV12-4 to TRBJ2-3; 11 bases line up with TRBD2. CDR3 size: 14 residues. J gave up 1 base and V 7 bases, and 1 base lay outside the gene matches.

Many counts were recorded for this clonotype. The chain uses TRBV6-2 or TRBV6-3 and TRBJ2-7, with 8 bases that match TRBD2. From germline, CDR1 is MNHEY and CDR2 SVGEGT. V trimming: 5 bases; J trimming: 7 bases; junction bases outside the gene matches: 4. This CDR3 spans 12 amino acids. The CDR3 DNA reads TGTGCCAGCAGTAAGCGGGAGTATGAGCAGTACTTC. Amino acids: CASSKREYEQYF.

This clonotype has a count of ten or more. CDR3 bases: TGTGCCACCAGTGTCGGAGATACGCAGTATTTT. Residues: CATSVGDTQYF. V and J are TRBV24-1 and TRBJ2-3; D remains ambiguous. V lost 5 bases to trimming and J lost 5 bases, with 4 bases between them. CDR1 KGHDR and CDR2 SFDVKD come from the germline V gene. The CDR3 consists of 11 residues.